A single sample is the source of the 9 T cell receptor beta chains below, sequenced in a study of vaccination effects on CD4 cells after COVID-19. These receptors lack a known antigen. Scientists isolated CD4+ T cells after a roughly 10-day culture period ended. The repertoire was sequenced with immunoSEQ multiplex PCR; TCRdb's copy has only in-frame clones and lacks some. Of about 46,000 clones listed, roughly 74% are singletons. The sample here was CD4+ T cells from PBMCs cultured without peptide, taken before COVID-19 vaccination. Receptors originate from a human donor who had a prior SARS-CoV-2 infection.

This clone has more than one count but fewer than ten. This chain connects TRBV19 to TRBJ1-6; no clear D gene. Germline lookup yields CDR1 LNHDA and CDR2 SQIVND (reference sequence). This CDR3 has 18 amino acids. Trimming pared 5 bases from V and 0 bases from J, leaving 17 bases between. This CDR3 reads CASSDLPRRSSYNSPLHF. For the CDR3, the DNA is TGTGCCAGTAGTGATCTGCCCCGGAGGAGCTCCTATAATTCACCCCTCCACTTT.

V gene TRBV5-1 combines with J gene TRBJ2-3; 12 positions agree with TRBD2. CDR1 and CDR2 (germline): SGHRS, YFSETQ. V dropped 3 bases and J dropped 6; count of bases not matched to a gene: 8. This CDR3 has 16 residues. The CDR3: CASSSASSGGADTQYF. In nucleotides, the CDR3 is TGCGCCAGCAGCTCCGCCTCTAGCGGGGGGGCGGATACGCAGTATTTT.

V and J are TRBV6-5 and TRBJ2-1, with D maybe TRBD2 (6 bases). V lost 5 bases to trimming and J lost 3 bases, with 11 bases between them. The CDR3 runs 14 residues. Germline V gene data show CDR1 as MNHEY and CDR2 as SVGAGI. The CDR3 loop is CASSLQRVYNEQFF. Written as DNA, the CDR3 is TGTGCCAGCAGTCTCCAGCGGGTCTACAATGAGCAGTTCTTC.

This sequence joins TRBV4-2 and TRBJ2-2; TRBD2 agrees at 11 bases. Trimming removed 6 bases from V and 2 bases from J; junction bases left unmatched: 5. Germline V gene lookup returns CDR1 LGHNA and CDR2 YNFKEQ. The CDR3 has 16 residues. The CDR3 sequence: CASSKGLAVNTGELFF. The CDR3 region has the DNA TGTGCCAGCAGTAAGGGACTAGCGGTAAACACCGGGGAGCTGTTTTTT.

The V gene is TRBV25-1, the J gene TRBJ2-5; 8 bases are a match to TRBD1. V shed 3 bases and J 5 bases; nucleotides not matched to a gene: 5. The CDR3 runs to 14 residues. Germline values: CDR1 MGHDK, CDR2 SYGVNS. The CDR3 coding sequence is TGTGCCAGCAGTGACTCAGGGGGCTTCGAGACCCAGTACTTC. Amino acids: CASSDSGGFETQYF.

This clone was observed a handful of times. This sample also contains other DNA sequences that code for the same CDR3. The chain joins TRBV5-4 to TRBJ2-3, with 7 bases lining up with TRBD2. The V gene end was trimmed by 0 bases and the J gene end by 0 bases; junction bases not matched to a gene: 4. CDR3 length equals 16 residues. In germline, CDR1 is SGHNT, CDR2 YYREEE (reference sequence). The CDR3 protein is CASSLGAGVSTDTQYF. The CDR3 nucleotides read TGTGCCAGCAGCTTGGGTGCGGGAGTTAGCACAGATACGCAGTATTTT.

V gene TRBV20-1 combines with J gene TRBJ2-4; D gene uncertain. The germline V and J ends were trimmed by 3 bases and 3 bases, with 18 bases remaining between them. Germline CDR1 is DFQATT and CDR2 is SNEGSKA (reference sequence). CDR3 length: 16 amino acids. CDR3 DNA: TGCAGTGCTAGTTCCCTAGGGCCGGTCGACAAAAACATTCAGTACTTC. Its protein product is CSASSLGPVDKNIQYF.

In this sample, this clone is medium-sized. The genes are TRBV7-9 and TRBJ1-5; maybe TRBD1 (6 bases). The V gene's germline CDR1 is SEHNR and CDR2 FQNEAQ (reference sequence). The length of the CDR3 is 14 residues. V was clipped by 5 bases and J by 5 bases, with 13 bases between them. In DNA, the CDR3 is TGTGCCAGCAGCCTTACAGGGTTATATCAGCCCCAGCATTTT. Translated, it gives CASSLTGLYQPQHF.

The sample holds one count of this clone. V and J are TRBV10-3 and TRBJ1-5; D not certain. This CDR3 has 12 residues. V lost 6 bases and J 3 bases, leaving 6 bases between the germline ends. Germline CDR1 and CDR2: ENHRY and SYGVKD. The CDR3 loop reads CAISPNNQPQHF. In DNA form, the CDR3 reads TGTGCCATCAGCCCCAACAATCAGCCCCAGCATTTT.